Each of the 21 T cell receptor beta chains below was sequenced from the same sample in a study of T cell responses to AZD1222 COVID-19 vaccine. The table came from immunoSEQ multiplex PCR; TCRdb's copy has only in-frame clones and leaves some out. In the table there are 140,000 to 150,000 clones, roughly nine tenths of which are singletons. Sequenced here: peripheral blood, sampled on day 0 of AZD1222 vaccination. The receptors come from an adult in good health.

The chain links TRBV4-2 to TRBJ1-1, with unresolved D. The CDR3 runs 12 residues. Per germline, CDR1 LGHNA and CDR2 YNFKEQ. The V end lost 1 base, the J end lost 3 bases, and 3 bases lay between the germline ends. CDR3 nucleotide sequence: TGTGCCAGCAGCCAAGTCTACACTGAAGCTTTCTTT. This translates into CASSQVYTEAFF.

The chain uses TRBV5-1 and TRBJ1-2; TRBD1 agrees at 9 bases. The CDR3 extends over 15 amino acids. Germline trimming cut 3 bases from V and 2 bases from J; bases unmatched to any gene: 5. Per the germline V gene, CDR1 is SGHRS and CDR2 is YFSETQ. The DNA of the CDR3 is TGCGCCAGCAGCTCCGCCGGACAGGGGAACTATGGCTACACCTTC. It yields the protein CASSSAGQGNYGYTF.

The genes are TRBV7-2 and TRBJ2-3; 9 bases align to TRBD2. The V gene's germline CDR1 is SGHTA and CDR2 FQGNSA. The CDR3 is 14 residues long. After removal of 6 bases from V and 6 bases from J, the junction contained 7 bases not matched to a gene. The CDR3 protein is CASRQRGARDTQYF. In DNA form, the CDR3 reads TGTGCCAGCAGGCAGCGGGGGGCCAGGGATACGCAGTATTTT.

J is TRBJ1-6 and V is TRBV6-5, with a weak D call TRBD1 (5 bases). V was clipped by 2 bases and J by 9 bases, with 14 bases between them. The germline V gene has CDR1 MNHEY and CDR2 SVGAGI. The CDR3 covers 15 residues. This CDR3 is CASSYGWGTSSPLHF. CDR3 nucleotide sequence: TGTGCCAGCAGTTACGGTTGGGGGACGAGTTCACCCCTCCACTTT.

The chain joins TRBV4-1 to TRBJ1-1; D ambiguous. Trimming left V 2 bases short and J 3 bases short, with 10 bases between. The CDR3 totals 14 residues. Germline lookup yields CDR1 MGHRA and CDR2 YSYEKL. The CDR3 here is CASSQMPPDTEAFF. The CDR3 nucleotides are TGCGCCAGCAGCCAAATGCCCCCCGACACTGAAGCTTTCTTT.

This chain connects TRBV20-1 to TRBJ1-1; TRBD1 is a possible D gene (5 bases). This CDR3 has 10 amino acids. V was cut by 5 bases and J by 5 bases, with 6 bases left in between. Germline CDR1 reads DFQATT; CDR2 reads SNEGSKA (reference sequence). This chain's CDR3 is CSAWGTEAFF. In DNA form, the CDR3 reads TGCAGTGCTTGGGGGACTGAAGCTTTCTTT.

The J gene is TRBJ1-2, the V gene TRBV6-5, with D possibly matching TRBD1 (6 bases). The CDR3 runs to 15 residues. V lost 2 bases and J 5 bases, leaving 15 bases between the germline ends. The V gene's germline CDR1 is MNHEY and CDR2 SVGAGI. The CDR3: CASSYRPGQWYGYTF. The CDR3 nucleotides are TGTGCCAGCAGTTACCGACCCGGACAGTGGTATGGCTACACCTTC.

The gene calls are TRBV12-3 or TRBV12-4 and TRBJ2-1; D may be TRBD2 (5 bases). V was cut by 5 bases and J by 7 bases, with 9 bases left in between. This CDR3 has 12 amino acids. CDR3 bases: TGTGCCAGCAGTCATACTAGAAATGAGCAGTTCTTC. This encodes CASSHTRNEQFF.

The chain is built from TRBV5-1 and TRBJ2-3; 16 nucleotides line up with TRBD2. The germline V gene encodes CDR1 SGHRS and CDR2 YFSETQ. Unmatched junction bases numbered 12, after V lost 4 bases and J lost 4 bases. The CDR3 spans 19 residues. The CDR3 reads CASSLGLAGGKSRPDTQYF. CDR3 bases: TGCGCCAGCAGCCTGGGACTAGCGGGAGGGAAATCAAGGCCAGATACGCAGTATTTT.

This chain links TRBV2 with TRBJ1-2, with 11 bases matching TRBD1. Trimming at V came to 8 bases and at J to 7 bases, leaving 6 bases not matched to a gene. Germline loops: CDR1 SNHLY, CDR2 FYNNEI. The CDR3 is 13 residues long. The CDR3 loop is CASRGTGGRGYTF. The CDR3 DNA sequence: TGTGCCAGCCGGGGGACAGGGGGTCGTGGCTACACCTTC.

The chain is built from TRBV28 and TRBJ2-7; TRBD1 aligns across 7 bases. Trimming cost V 10 bases and J 3 bases; bases outside gene matches: 15. This CDR3 region has 15 residues. Germline CDR1 MDHEN, CDR2 SYDVKM. The CDR3 protein is CAIFLEGQNFYEQYF. DNA of the CDR3: TGTGCCATCTTCCTTGAGGGACAGAACTTCTACGAGCAGTACTTC. Combining the CDR3 with reference TRBV28 and TRBJ2-7 gives the whole variable domain DVKVTQSSRYLVKRTGEKVFLECVQDMDHENMFWYRQDPGLGLRLIYFSYDVKMKEKGDIPEGYSVSREKKERFSLILESASTNQTSMYLCAIFLEGQNFYEQYFGPGTRLTVT.

The chain recombines TRBV2 with TRBJ2-5, with D possibly TRBD2 on 5 matching bases. The CDR3 runs 14 residues. V lost 4 bases and J 5 bases, leaving 14 bases between the germline ends. Per germline, CDR1 SNHLY and CDR2 FYNNEI. The chain's CDR3 is CASSGPGGRETQYF. The CDR3 bases are TGTGCCAGCAGTGGCCCAGGAGGTAGGGAGACCCAGTACTTC. The variable domain in full, completed from reference TRBV2 and TRBJ2-5, reads EPEVTQTPSHQVTQMGQEVILRCVPISNHLYFYWYRQILGQKVEFLVSFYNNEISEKSEIFDDQFSVERPDGSNFTLKIRSTKLEDSAMYFCASSGPGGRETQYFGPGTRLLVL.

This clone has just one count. The V and J genes are TRBV6-1 and TRBJ2-1; a weak D match, TRBD2 (6 bases). V gave up 3 bases and J gave up 15 bases, with 21 bases separating them. This CDR3 spans 14 amino acids. Looked up from germline, CDR1 is MNHNS and CDR2 is SASEGT. As DNA, the CDR3 is TGTGCCAGCAGTGACCCGGGAGCGCTGGGTTATCCGTTCTTC. As protein: CASSDPGALGYPFF.

This chain links TRBV19 with TRBJ1-6; TRBD1 agrees at 7 bases. V gave up 3 bases and J gave up 7 bases; unmatched junction bases: 9. CDR1 and CDR2 from the germline V gene are LNHDA and SQIVND (reference sequence). CDR3 size: 16 residues. The CDR3 is CASSILPDRINSPLHF. CDR3 DNA sequence: TGTGCCAGTAGTATCCTCCCGGACAGGATCAATTCACCCCTCCACTTT.

This sequence joins TRBV6-1 and TRBJ1-1; D unclear. V dropped 3 bases and J dropped 1 base, with 9 bases sitting between them. Germline loops: CDR1 MNHNS, CDR2 SASEGT. The CDR3 runs 14 residues. The CDR3 region is CASSEQQANTEAFF. The CDR3 region has the DNA TGTGCCAGCAGTGAGCAGCAGGCGAACACTGAAGCTTTCTTT.

The V and J genes are TRBV29-1 and TRBJ2-7; D remains ambiguous. The V and J ends lost 7 bases and 2 bases respectively, with 15 bases between them. Per the germline V gene, CDR1 is SQVTM and CDR2 is ANQGSEA. CDR3 length: 13 residues. The CDR3 region has the DNA TGCAGCGCCTCACCGGGCCTTACCTACGAGCAGTACTTC. Translation gives CSASPGLTYEQYF.

The J gene is TRBJ1-2, the V gene TRBV7-9; D call uncertain. CDR3 size: 12 residues. V lost 3 bases and J lost 8, with 10 bases in between. The germline CDR1 and CDR2 sequences are SEHNR and FQNEAQ (reference sequence). In DNA form, the CDR3 reads TGTGCCAGCAGCTTTAGGGAGGGCGGCTACACCTTC. Its translation is CASSFREGGYTF.

The V call is TRBV19, the J call TRBJ2-5; 9 bases agree with TRBD2. Germline V gene data show CDR1 as LNHDA and CDR2 as SQIVND (reference sequence). The CDR3 length is 13 residues. V was pared by 7 bases and J by 4 bases, with 4 bases of the junction left unmatched. CDR3 sequence (DNA): TGTGCCAGTAATAGCGGGGGAGCAGAGACCCAGTACTTC. Its translation is CASNSGGAETQYF.

This clone was observed once. The J gene is TRBJ1-1, the V gene TRBV11-2, with D perhaps matching TRBD1 (6 bases). Trimming removed 4 bases from V and 6 bases from J, with 15 bases in between. The CDR3 consists of 14 residues. Germline V gives CDR1 SGHAT, CDR2 FQNNGV. The chain's CDR3 is CASSSRGAFSEAFF. The CDR3 DNA reads TGTGCCAGCAGCTCTAGGGGGGCTTTCTCTGAAGCTTTCTTT.

The rearrangement joins TRBV13 to TRBJ2-4, with D hard to call. Per germline, CDR1 PRHDT and CDR2 FYEKMQ (reference sequence). The CDR3 is made up of 14 amino acids. V shed 1 base and J shed 0 bases, with 4 bases lying between them. The CDR3: CASSLVLAKNIQYF. The CDR3 DNA is TGTGCCAGCAGCTTAGTTCTAGCCAAAAACATTCAGTACTTC.

The table lists this clone with a count of one. The rearrangement uses TRBV6-4 and TRBJ1-5, with unresolved D. The germline gives CDR1 MRHNA, CDR2 SNTAGT. V shed 5 bases and J shed 4 bases, with 9 bases lying between them. This CDR3 region has 13 residues. CDR3 sequence reads: CASSPTTNQPQHF. For the CDR3, the DNA is TGTGCCAGCAGTCCGACCACAAATCAGCCCCAGCATTTT.